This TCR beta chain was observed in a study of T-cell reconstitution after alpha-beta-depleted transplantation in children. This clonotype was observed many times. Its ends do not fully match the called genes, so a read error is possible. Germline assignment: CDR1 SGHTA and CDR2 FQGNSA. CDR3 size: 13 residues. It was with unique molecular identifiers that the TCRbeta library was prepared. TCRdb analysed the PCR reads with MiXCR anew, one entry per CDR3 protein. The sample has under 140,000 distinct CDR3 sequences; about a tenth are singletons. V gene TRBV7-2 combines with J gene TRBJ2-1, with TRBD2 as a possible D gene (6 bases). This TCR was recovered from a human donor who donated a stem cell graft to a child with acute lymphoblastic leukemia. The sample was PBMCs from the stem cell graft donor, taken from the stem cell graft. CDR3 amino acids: CASSPQAGHDGIF. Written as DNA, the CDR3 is TGTGCCAGCAGCCCACAGGCGGGGCATGATGGGATCTTC.